Listed here is a single TCR beta chain. The data belong to a study of blood T cell repertoires in COVID-19. TCRdb's table, derived via immunoSEQ multiplex PCR, lists solely in-frame clones and lacks some. The profile shows about 280,000 clones, around 90% of them singletons. This CDR3 spans 14 amino acids. Germline CDR1 is MNHEY and CDR2 is SVGAGI. V gave up 0 bases and J gave up 4 bases, with 7 bases separating them. The sample was peripheral blood. The chain recombines TRBV6-5 with TRBJ1-5; D gene uncertain. This TCR was recovered from a man aged 18 to 29 with active or convalescent COVID-19. The CDR3: CASSYSDWNQPQHF. The CDR3 DNA sequence: TGTGCCAGCAGTTACTCCGACTGGAATCAGCCCCAGCATTTT.